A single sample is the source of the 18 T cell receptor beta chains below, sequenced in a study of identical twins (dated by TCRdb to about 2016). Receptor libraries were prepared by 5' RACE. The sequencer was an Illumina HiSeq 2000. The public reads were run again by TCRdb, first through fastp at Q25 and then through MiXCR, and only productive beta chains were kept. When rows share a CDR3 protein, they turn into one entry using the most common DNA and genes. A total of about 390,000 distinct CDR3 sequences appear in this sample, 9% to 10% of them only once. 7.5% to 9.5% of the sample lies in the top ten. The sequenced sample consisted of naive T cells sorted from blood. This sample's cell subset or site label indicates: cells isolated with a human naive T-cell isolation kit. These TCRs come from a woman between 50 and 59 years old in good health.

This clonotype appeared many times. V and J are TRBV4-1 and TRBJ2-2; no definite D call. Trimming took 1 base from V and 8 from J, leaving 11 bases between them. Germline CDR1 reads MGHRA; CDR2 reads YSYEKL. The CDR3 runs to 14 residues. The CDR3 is CASSQGAARGELFF. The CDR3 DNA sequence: TGCGCCAGCAGCCAAGGGGCCGCACGTGGGGAGCTGTTTTTT.

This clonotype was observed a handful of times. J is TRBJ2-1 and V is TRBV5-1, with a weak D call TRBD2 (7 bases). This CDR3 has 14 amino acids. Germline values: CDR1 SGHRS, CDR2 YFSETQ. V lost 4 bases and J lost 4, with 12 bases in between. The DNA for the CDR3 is TGCGCCAGCAGCGAGGGGGGGCCATACAATGAGCAGTTCTTC. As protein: CASSEGGPYNEQFF. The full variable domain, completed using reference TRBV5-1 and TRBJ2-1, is KAGVTQTPRYLIKTRGQQVTLSCSPISGHRSVSWYQQTPGQGLQFLFEYFSETQRNKGNFPGRFSGRQFSNSRSEMNVSTLELGDSALYLCASSEGGPYNEQFFGPGTRLTVL.

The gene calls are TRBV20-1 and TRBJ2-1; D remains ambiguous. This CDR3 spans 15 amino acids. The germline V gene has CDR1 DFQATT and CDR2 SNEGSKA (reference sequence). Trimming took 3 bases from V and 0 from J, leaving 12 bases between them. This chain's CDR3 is CSARMGSSSYNEQFF. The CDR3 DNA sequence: TGCAGTGCTAGGATGGGCAGTAGCTCCTACAATGAGCAGTTCTTC.

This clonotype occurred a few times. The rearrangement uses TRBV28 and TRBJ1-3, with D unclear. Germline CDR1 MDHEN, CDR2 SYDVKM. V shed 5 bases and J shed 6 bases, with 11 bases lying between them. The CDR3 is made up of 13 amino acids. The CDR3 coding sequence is TGTGCCAGCAGTATCCGGACGGCAAACACCATATATTTT. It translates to CASSIRTANTIYF.

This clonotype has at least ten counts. The CDR3 DNA follows: TGCAGTGCCTATCCGGGGGGAAGGACAGATACGCAGTATTTT. Its translation: CSAYPGGRTDTQYF. The rearrangement uses TRBV20-1 and TRBJ2-3, with 7 bases identical to TRBD2. The J segment lost 3 bases and the V segment lost 6 bases, leaving 9 bases of the junction unmatched. The CDR3 is made up of 14 amino acids. Germline-derived CDR1 and CDR2 are DFQATT and SNEGSKA (reference sequence).

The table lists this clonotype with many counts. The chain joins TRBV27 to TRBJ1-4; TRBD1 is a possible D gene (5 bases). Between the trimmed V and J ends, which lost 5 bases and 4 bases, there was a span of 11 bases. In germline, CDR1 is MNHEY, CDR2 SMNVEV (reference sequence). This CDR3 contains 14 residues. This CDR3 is CASSMTVYNEKLFF. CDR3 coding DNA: TGTGCCAGCAGTATGACAGTCTATAATGAAAAACTGTTTTTT.

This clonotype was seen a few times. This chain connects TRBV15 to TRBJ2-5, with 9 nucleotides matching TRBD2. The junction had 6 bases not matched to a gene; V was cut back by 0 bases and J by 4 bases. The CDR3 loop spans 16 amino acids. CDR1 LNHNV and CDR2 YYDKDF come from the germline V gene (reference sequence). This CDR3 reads CATSRDLLAGSETQYF. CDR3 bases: TGTGCCACCAGCAGAGATCTCCTAGCGGGATCAGAGACCCAGTACTTC.

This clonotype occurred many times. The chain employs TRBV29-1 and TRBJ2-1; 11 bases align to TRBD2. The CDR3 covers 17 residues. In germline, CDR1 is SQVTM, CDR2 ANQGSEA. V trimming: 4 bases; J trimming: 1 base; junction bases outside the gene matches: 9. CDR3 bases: TGCAGCGTTGCAGGGCTAGCGGGAGGCCTTTCCTACAATGAGCAGTTCTTC. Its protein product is CSVAGLAGGLSYNEQFF.

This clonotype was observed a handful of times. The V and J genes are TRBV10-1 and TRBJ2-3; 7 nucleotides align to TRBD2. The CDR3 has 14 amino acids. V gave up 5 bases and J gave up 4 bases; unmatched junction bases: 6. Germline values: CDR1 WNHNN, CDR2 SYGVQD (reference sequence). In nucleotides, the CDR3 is TGCGCCAGCAGTTCGGGGAGGGAGTCAGATACGCAGTATTTT. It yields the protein CASSSGRESDTQYF.

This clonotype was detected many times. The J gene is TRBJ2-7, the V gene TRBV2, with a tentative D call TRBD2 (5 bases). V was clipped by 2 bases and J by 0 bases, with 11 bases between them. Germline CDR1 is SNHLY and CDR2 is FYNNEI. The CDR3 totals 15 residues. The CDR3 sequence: CASSELEGFSYEQYF. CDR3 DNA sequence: TGTGCCAGCAGTGAATTAGAGGGATTCTCCTACGAGCAGTACTTC.

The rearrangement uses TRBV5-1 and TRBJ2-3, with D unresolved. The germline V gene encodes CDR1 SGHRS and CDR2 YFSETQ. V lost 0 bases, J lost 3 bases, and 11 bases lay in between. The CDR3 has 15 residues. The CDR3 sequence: CASSLALGSTDTQYF. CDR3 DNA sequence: TGCGCCAGCAGCTTGGCCTTGGGCTCGACAGATACGCAGTATTTT.

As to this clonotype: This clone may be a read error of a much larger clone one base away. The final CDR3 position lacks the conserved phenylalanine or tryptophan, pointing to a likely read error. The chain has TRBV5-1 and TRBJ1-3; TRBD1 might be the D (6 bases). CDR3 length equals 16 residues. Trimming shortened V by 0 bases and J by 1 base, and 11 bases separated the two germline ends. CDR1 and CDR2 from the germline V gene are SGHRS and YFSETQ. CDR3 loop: CASSLEGGASGNTIYL. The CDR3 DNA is TGCGCCAGCAGCTTGGAAGGGGGGGCGTCTGGAAACACCATATATCTT.

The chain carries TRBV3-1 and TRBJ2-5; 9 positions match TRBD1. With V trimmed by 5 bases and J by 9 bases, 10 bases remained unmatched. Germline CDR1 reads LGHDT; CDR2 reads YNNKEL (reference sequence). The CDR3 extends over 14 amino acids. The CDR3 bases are TGTGCCAGCAGCGACGACAGGGGGGTCAGGGCCCAGTACTTC. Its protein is CASSDDRGVRAQYF.

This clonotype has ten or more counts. CDR3 nucleotides: TGCGCCAGCAGCTCTGTGAGAAGGATCCAAGAGACCCAGTACTTC. Protein product: CASSSVRRIQETQYF. The chain uses TRBV4-1 and TRBJ2-5; D remains unclear. Germline CDR1 reads MGHRA; CDR2 reads YSYEKL. The germline V and J ends were trimmed by 5 bases and 1 base, with 14 bases remaining between them. This CDR3 region has 15 residues.

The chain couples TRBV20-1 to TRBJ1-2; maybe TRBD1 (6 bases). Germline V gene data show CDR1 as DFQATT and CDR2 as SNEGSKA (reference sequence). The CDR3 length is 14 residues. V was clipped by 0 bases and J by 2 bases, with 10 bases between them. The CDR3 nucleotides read TGCAGTGCTAGAGAAGGGGGAAGAAACTATGGCTACACCTTC. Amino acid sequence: CSAREGGRNYGYTF.

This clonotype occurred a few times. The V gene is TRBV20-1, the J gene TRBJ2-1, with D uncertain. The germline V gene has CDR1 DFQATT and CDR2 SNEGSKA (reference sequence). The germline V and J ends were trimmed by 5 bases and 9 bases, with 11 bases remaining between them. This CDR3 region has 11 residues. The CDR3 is CSAYLLGEQFF. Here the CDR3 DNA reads TGCAGTGCTTACCTCCTTGGTGAGCAGTTCTTC.

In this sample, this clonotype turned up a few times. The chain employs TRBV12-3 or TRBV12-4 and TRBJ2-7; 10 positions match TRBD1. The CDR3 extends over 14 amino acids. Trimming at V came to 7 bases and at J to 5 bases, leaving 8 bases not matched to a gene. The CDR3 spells CASNSGTGAHEQYF. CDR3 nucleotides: TGTGCCAGCAACTCCGGGACAGGGGCCCACGAGCAGTACTTC.

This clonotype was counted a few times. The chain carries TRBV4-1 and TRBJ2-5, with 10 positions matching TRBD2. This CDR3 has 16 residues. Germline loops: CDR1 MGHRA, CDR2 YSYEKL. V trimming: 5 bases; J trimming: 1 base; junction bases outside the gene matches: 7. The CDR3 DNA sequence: TGCGCCAGCAGCTCCCTACTAGCGGGAACCCAAGAGACCCAGTACTTC. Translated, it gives CASSSLLAGTQETQYF.